This entry concerns a single T cell receptor (beta chain). This clonotype was seen repeatedly, ten times or more. Its target antigen remains unknown. No much larger clone is present one base from it, and per-base qualities are unavailable. Compared with germline, V lacks 4 bases and J lacks 2 bases; bases without a gene match: 13. CDR1 is given as SEHNR and CDR2 as FQNEAQ, both from the germline V gene (reference sequence). The CDR3 has 17 amino acids, counting the end cysteine and phenylalanine. The read is trimmed to its CDR3 DNA, 51 bases read in frame from base 1. This sample was taken from a study of CD8 T cells in ankylosing spondylitis (dated by TCRdb to about 2017). For the wider study: The study profiled T cell receptor beta repertoires in healthy donors and ankylosing spondylitis patients to find disease-linked TCR variants. The full study cohort comprised approximately 23 ankylosing spondylitis patients and roughly 110 healthy donors. Peripheral blood was sampled, and synovial fluid was also collected from ankylosing spondylitis patients.

Beyond this particular receptor, the publication reports: Significant enrichment of the disease-linked clones was reported in matched synovial fluid samples from ankylosing spondylitis patients. Some TCR beta motif variants had previously been reported in synovial fluid and blood of reactive arthritis patients, which suggested common disease-initiation mechanisms. A CD8+ phenotype was shown by the disease-linked clones, which were found at relatively low frequencies in peripheral blood. Blood from ankylosing spondylitis patients appeared to be characterized by a TCR beta motif composed of eight highly homologous amino acid variants.

For sequencing, an Illumina HiSeq 2500 was employed. Quantitative 5'-RACE with molecular barcodes was the method used to prepare the TCR beta libraries. In the paper's pipeline: A new computational method based on a probabilistic model of VDJ rearrangement was used to identify disease-linked TCR variants. The raw public data were reprocessed by TCRdb itself: fastp quality trimming at Q25, MiXCR clonotype calling, in-frame beta chains only. All rows with the same CDR3 protein become a single entry with the most common DNA and genes. For this entry, the V and J calls and clone size follow TCRdb and not the study's own pipeline. For this sample the table gives 500,000 or so distinct CDR3 sequences, of which about 5.4% were detected only once. The ten largest clones take up 3% to 4% of the sample.

The receptor comes from a male donor with ankylosing spondylitis. The sequencing input was blood, either unsorted or a sorted T cell fraction (not recorded which). Recombination linked TRBV7-9 to TRBJ2-7, and 8 junctional nucleotides match TRBD1. Here is the DNA: TGTGCCAGCAGCTCCCACGTAAGACAGGGGACAGCCTACGAGCAGTACTTC. Its protein reads: CASSSHVRQGTAYEQYF.